The entry below describes one T cell receptor beta chain. The sample belongs to a study of blood T cell repertoires in COVID-19. Looking at the study overall: Italy, Spain and the United States were the sources of the convalescent and acute COVID-19 samples. T cells, B-cell-depleted T cells, or PBMCs provided the cDNA or gDNA that served as material.

Per the original data handling: By means of reference gene primer amplification, nucleated cell counts were estimated. TCRdb keeps only in-frame clones here, not all; method: immunoSEQ multiplex PCR. V, J and clone size derive from that table, while D and trimming were established from the DNA sequence. Counted here are over 55,000 clones, about 76% occurring once; the ten biggest clones make up around 30%. CDR3 size: 14 residues. After removal of 5 bases from V and 5 bases from J, the junction contained 4 bases not matched to a gene. Germline V gives CDR1 LGHDT, CDR2 YNNKEL (reference sequence). The source of this sequence is a human donor in a cohort sampled during active COVID-19. The source material was peripheral blood. V is TRBV3-1 (or the pseudogene TRBV3-2) and J is TRBJ1-1; TRBD1 aligns across 11 bases. CDR3 sequence reads: CASSRGDRGTEAFF. DNA for the CDR3: TGTGCCAGCAGCAGGGGGGACAGGGGGACTGAAGCTTTCTTT.